The 26 T cell receptor beta chains in this list originate from one sample, sequenced in a study of blood T cell repertoires in COVID-19. Only in-frame clones appear in the TCRdb table, and some are missing; sequencing was by immunoSEQ multiplex PCR. The table has around 100,000 clones, 88% seen once. The specimen sequenced was peripheral blood. All receptors derive from an older woman who had recovered from COVID-19.

The J gene is TRBJ1-4, the V gene TRBV10-3; D ambiguous. Trimming removed 0 bases from V and 8 bases from J, with 10 bases in between. CDR3 length: 14 residues. Germline V gene lookup returns CDR1 ENHRY and CDR2 SYGVKD. Here the CDR3 DNA reads TGTGCCATCAGTGAGTCGTCGGCGGAGGAAAAACTGTTTTTT. It yields the protein CAISESSAEEKLFF.

This chain connects TRBV5-4 to TRBJ2-1; tentatively, D is TRBD2 (6 bases). Germline values: CDR1 SGHNT, CDR2 YYREEE (reference sequence). The ends were cut back, 0 bases at V and 4 bases at J, with 11 bases in the middle. The CDR3 covers 15 residues. As DNA, the CDR3 is TGTGCCAGCAGCTTGGATAGCGGCCTATACAATGAGCAGTTCTTC. This encodes CASSLDSGLYNEQFF.

The CDR3 nucleotides are TGTGCCTGGGAAAGAGGACGACTAGCGGGAGTTGGTGAGCAGTTCTTC. Amino acids: CAWERGRLAGVGEQFF. The genes are TRBV30 and TRBJ2-1, with TRBD2 matching 12 bases. V lost 5 bases and J lost 9; bases outside the gene matches: 14. The CDR3 covers 16 residues. The germline CDR1 and CDR2 sequences are GTSNPN and SVGIG (reference sequence). The whole variable domain, filled in from reference TRBV30 and TRBJ2-1, reads SQTIHQWPATLVQPVGSPLSLECTVEGTSNPNLYWYRQAAGRGLQLLFYSVGIGQISSEVPQNLSASRPQDRQFILSSKKLLLSDSGFYLCAWERGRLAGVGEQFFGPGTRLTVL.

This rearrangement joins TRBV7-2 to TRBJ2-7; D not certain. The CDR3 runs to 14 residues. Trimming stripped 3 bases from V and 6 bases from J, with 15 bases between. Germline values: CDR1 SGHTA, CDR2 FQGNSA. The CDR3 coding sequence is TGTGCCAGCAGCTTCTTGGTCCCCCCTATCGAGCAGTACTTC. It is translated as CASSFLVPPIEQYF.

The V call is TRBV5-5, the J call TRBJ2-7, with 7 nucleotides matching TRBD1. V was pared by 4 bases and J by 9 bases, with 16 bases of the junction left unmatched. The CDR3 runs 15 residues. The germline gives CDR1 SGHKS, CDR2 YYEKEE (reference sequence). Here the CDR3 DNA reads TGTGCCAGCAGCCCATCATGGACAGGCAATTCGGCGCAGTACTTC. Translated, it gives CASSPSWTGNSAQYF.

This clone appeared once. This sequence joins TRBV6-5 and TRBJ2-1; 8 bases match TRBD1. Germline V gene sequence: CDR1 MNHEY, CDR2 SVGAGI. The junction had 6 bases not matched to a gene; V was cut back by 7 bases and J by 7 bases. The length of the CDR3 is 13 residues. This chain's CDR3 is CASTRTGGNEQFF. The CDR3 coding sequence is TGTGCCAGCACCCGAACAGGGGGAAATGAGCAGTTCTTC.

The genes are TRBV19 and TRBJ2-4; 8 positions agree with TRBD1. The CDR3 loop spans 16 amino acids. Trimming took 9 bases from V and 0 from J; bases not matched to a gene: 10. Per the germline V gene, CDR1 is LNHDA and CDR2 is SQIVND (reference sequence). This CDR3 is CASRQGSGLAKNIQYF. In DNA, the CDR3 is TGTGCCAGCAGACAGGGGTCGGGATTAGCCAAAAACATTCAGTACTTC. Full variable domain (outside the CDR3, taken from reference TRBV19 and TRBJ2-4): DGGITQSPKYLFRKEGQNVTLSCEQNLNHDAMYWYRQDPGQGLRLIYYSQIVNDFQKGDIAEGYSVSREKKESFPLTVTSAQKNPTAFYLCASRQGSGLAKNIQYFGAGTRLSVL.

CDR3 sequence reads: CASSSQSGRDNEQFF. In nucleotides, the CDR3 is TGTGCCAGCAGCTCCCAGTCAGGCAGGGACAATGAGCAGTTCTTC. J is TRBJ2-1 and V is TRBV7-9; D perhaps matches TRBD1 (5 bases). V shed 4 bases and J shed 5 bases, with 15 bases lying between them. Germline CDR1 and CDR2: SEHNR and FQNEAQ (reference sequence). The CDR3 totals 15 residues.

CDR3 sequence: CASSPGGQPQHF. The CDR3 nucleotides read TGTGCCAGTAGCCCTGGTGGGCAGCCCCAGCATTTT. V is TRBV27 and J is TRBJ1-5; unclear D gene. This CDR3 has 12 amino acids. The ends were cut back, 9 bases at V and 7 bases at J, with 13 bases in the middle. Germline loops: CDR1 MNHEY, CDR2 SMNVEV (reference sequence).

The rearrangement links TRBV3-1 (or the pseudogene TRBV3-2) to TRBJ1-3; D unresolved. There are 15 residues in the CDR3. Per germline, CDR1 LGHDT and CDR2 YNNKEL (reference sequence). V lost 1 base and J 0 bases, leaving 7 bases between the germline ends. The CDR3 protein is CASSQGTRSGNTIYF. The DNA of the CDR3 is TGTGCCAGCAGCCAAGGAACACGCTCTGGAAACACCATATATTTT.

The J gene is TRBJ1-5, the V gene TRBV27; D unclear. Germline V gene data show CDR1 as MNHEY and CDR2 as SMNVEV (reference sequence). The V end was cut by 6 bases, the J end by 1 base, with 13 bases between. The CDR3 is 15 amino acids. CDR3 loop: CASRSDPGSNQPQHF. The CDR3 nucleotides read TGTGCCAGCAGATCCGACCCGGGGAGCAATCAGCCCCAGCATTTT.

This chain joins TRBV21-1 and TRBJ2-3; TRBD2, the table's D call, was not compared with the DNA. TRBV21-1 is shown as a pseudogene. This CDR3 contains 16 residues. The CDR3 reads CASSKTAGGSTDTQYF. The CDR3 nucleotides are TGTGCCAGCAGCAAAACCGCGGGAGGGAGCACAGATACGCAGTATTTT.

V gene TRBV19 combines with J gene TRBJ2-2, with a possible D match to TRBD1 (5 bases). CDR1 and CDR2 from the germline V gene are LNHDA and SQIVND (reference sequence). V lost 0 bases and J 4 bases, leaving 6 bases between the germline ends. The CDR3 has 14 amino acids. CDR3 nucleotide sequence: TGTGCCAGTAGTATAGAACAGGCCACCGGGGAGCTGTTTTTT. Amino acids: CASSIEQATGELFF.

This clone appeared a single time. The genes are TRBV7-9 and TRBJ2-1, with 9 bases that match TRBD2. V shed 6 bases and J 8 bases; nucleotides not matched to a gene: 14. Per the germline V gene, CDR1 is SEHNR and CDR2 is FQNEAQ (reference sequence). CDR3 length: 16 amino acids. The CDR3 here is CASRAGLAGKVDEQFF. For the CDR3, the DNA is TGTGCCAGCAGGGCGGGACTAGCAGGGAAGGTAGATGAGCAGTTCTTC.

The rearrangement joins TRBV28 to TRBJ2-6, with TRBD1 matching 7 bases. Germline values: CDR1 MDHEN, CDR2 SYDVKM. Losses at the gene ends were 7 bases for V and 2 bases for J; bases not matched to a gene: 8. CDR3 size: 16 residues. CDR3 sequence reads: CASTALGGTGANVLTF. CDR3 bases: TGTGCCAGCACGGCCTTAGGGGGCACTGGGGCCAACGTCCTGACTTTC.

This clone was counted a single time. The chain is built from TRBV30 and TRBJ2-5; no clear D. Trimming took off 4 bases at V and 5 bases at J, with 8 bases between the two ends. The V gene's germline CDR1 is GTSNPN and CDR2 SVGIG (reference sequence). This CDR3 is built from 11 residues. The DNA for the CDR3 is TGTGCCTGGACTCGGCGGGAGACCCAGTACTTC. As protein: CAWTRRETQYF. The whole variable domain, remainder taken from reference TRBV30 and TRBJ2-5, is SQTIHQWPATLVQPVGSPLSLECTVEGTSNPNLYWYRQAAGRGLQLLFYSVGIGQISSEVPQNLSASRPQDRQFILSSKKLLLSDSGFYLCAWTRRETQYFGPGTRLLVL.

The CDR3 sequence: CASSPTGTGGVYGYTF. CDR3 sequence (DNA): TGTGCCAGCAGCCCAACCGGGACAGGGGGAGTCTATGGCTACACCTTC. The chain joins TRBV7-9 to TRBJ1-2; 11 bases map to TRBD1. The CDR3 consists of 16 residues. The germline V gene has CDR1 SEHNR and CDR2 FQNEAQ (reference sequence). V shed 5 bases and J 4 bases; nucleotides not matched to a gene: 9.

The chain is built from TRBV4-3 and TRBJ2-7, with D unclear. V was trimmed by 1 base and J by 4 bases, leaving 11 bases between them. Germline lookup yields CDR1 LGHNA and CDR2 YSLEER. This CDR3 contains 14 residues. In DNA form, the CDR3 reads TGCGCCAGCAGCCAAGGCCCTAGGTCTTACGAGCAGTACTTC. This sequence encodes CASSQGPRSYEQYF.

The V gene is TRBV27, the J gene TRBJ1-6; D is possibly TRBD1 (6 bases). The CDR3 contains 14 residues. V was cut by 3 bases and J by 7 bases, with 10 bases left in between. CDR1 is MNHEY and CDR2 is SMNVEV in the germline V gene (reference sequence). The DNA for the CDR3 is TGTGCCAGCAGTTTTTGGGGGACAAATTCACCCCTCCACTTT. It yields the protein CASSFWGTNSPLHF.

The chain couples TRBV5-6 to TRBJ1-2, with D unresolved. Trimming removed 0 bases from V and 0 bases from J, with 9 bases in between. This CDR3 contains 15 residues. The V gene's germline CDR1 is SGHDT and CDR2 YYEEEE. Here the CDR3 reads CASSLVYGANYGYTF. The CDR3 DNA is TGTGCCAGCAGCTTGGTATACGGGGCTAACTATGGCTACACCTTC.

J is TRBJ2-1 and V is TRBV5-6, with a tentative D call TRBD1 (5 bases). The CDR3 sequence is 16 residues long. Trimming shortened V by 1 base and J by 4 bases, and 15 bases separated the two germline ends. CDR1 and CDR2 (germline): SGHDT, YYEEEE. CDR3: CASSLLVETVYNEQFF. CDR3 nucleotides: TGTGCCAGCAGCTTGTTAGTCGAGACAGTATACAATGAGCAGTTCTTC.

The V and J genes are TRBV5-5 and TRBJ1-1; weak D call: TRBD1 (5 bases). V lost 0 bases, J lost 9 bases, and 18 bases lay in between. This CDR3 has 15 amino acids. Germline V gives CDR1 SGHKS, CDR2 YYEKEE (reference sequence). The chain's CDR3 is CASSLAPTETEKAFF. DNA for the CDR3: TGTGCCAGCAGCTTGGCCCCGACAGAAACAGAGAAAGCTTTCTTT.

This clone was found a few times. The V call is TRBV4-2, the J call TRBJ2-5; perhaps TRBD1 as D (7 bases). V dropped 3 bases and J dropped 4 bases, with 12 bases sitting between them. CDR1 and CDR2 from the germline V gene are LGHNA and YNFKEQ. CDR3 length: 14 residues. The DNA for the CDR3 is TGTGCCAGCAGCCAGGCAGGGGGAGGAGAGACCCAGTACTTC. As protein: CASSQAGGGETQYF.

CDR3: CATKGEPQETQYF. CDR3 in DNA: TGTGCCACCAAAGGAGAGCCCCAAGAGACCCAGTACTTC. The rearrangement joins TRBV6-6 to TRBJ2-5, with D uncertain. The CDR3 is 13 residues long. The germline V gene has CDR1 MNHNY and CDR2 SVGAGI (reference sequence). V gave up 10 bases and J gave up 1 base, with 13 bases separating them.

The gene calls are TRBV18 and TRBJ2-3; 10 bases are a match to TRBD1. The CDR3 length is 15 residues. Per the germline V gene, CDR1 is KGHSH and CDR2 is LQKENI. Unmatched junction bases numbered 6, after V lost 5 bases and J lost 4 bases. CDR3 loop: CASSWRQGASDTQYF. For the CDR3, the DNA is TGTGCCAGCTCATGGCGACAGGGGGCTTCAGATACGCAGTATTTT.

This chain links TRBV27 with TRBJ2-4, with unresolved D. The CDR3 length is 14 residues. Looked up from germline, CDR1 is MNHEY and CDR2 is SMNVEV (reference sequence). V was shortened by 11 bases and J by 0 bases, with 14 bases between the two germline ends. The CDR3 DNA is TGTGCCTCCCGACTGTCACTAGCCAAAAACATTCAGTACTTC. Translated: CASRLSLAKNIQYF.